Listed here are 15 T cell receptor beta chains from one sample, sequenced in a study of T cells in Graves' hyperthyroidism and ophthalmopathy. It was RNA transcripts that yielded the amplified TCR beta CDR3 regions. During a first-round RT-PCR of the TCR CDR3, the HTBI primer set was used. A single record per CDR3 protein comes from TCRdb applying MiXCR to the multiplex PCR reads. The repertoire holds around 450,000 distinct CDR3 sequences, around 14% seen once, with 14% in the top ten. The sample comprised blood. Receptor source: a woman aged 18-35 years with Graves' hyperthyroidism.

This clonotype was observed many times. The genes are TRBV6-1 and TRBJ1-2; tentatively, D is TRBD1 (6 bases). Germline CDR1 reads MNHNS; CDR2 reads SASEGT. Trimming left V 7 bases short and J 2 bases short, with 17 bases between. The CDR3 loop spans 15 amino acids. The CDR3 spells CASTRGQIYNYGYTF. The CDR3 region has the DNA TGTGCCAGCACCAGAGGACAGATTTACAACTATGGCTACACCTTC.

The V gene is TRBV20-1, the J gene TRBJ1-4; D ambiguous. The CDR3 has 12 residues. Trimming shortened V by 3 bases and J by 4 bases, and 6 bases separated the two germline ends. CDR1 DFQATT and CDR2 SNEGSKA come from the germline V gene (reference sequence). The CDR3 sequence is CSASSLNEKLFF. In nucleotides, the CDR3 is TGCAGTGCTAGTTCTCTTAATGAAAAACTGTTTTTT.

This clonotype turned up a few times. The CDR3 spells CASSLSRQGSGNTIYF. Here the CDR3 DNA reads TGTGCCAGCAGCCTATCCCGACAGGGTTCAGGAAACACCATATATTTT. This chain joins TRBV6-1 and TRBJ1-3, with TRBD1 matching over 7 bases. This CDR3 is 16 amino acids long. Germline assignment: CDR1 MNHNS and CDR2 SASEGT. Germline trimming cut 6 bases from V and 4 bases from J; bases unmatched to any gene: 12.

The sample holds many counts of this clonotype. The V call is TRBV7-8, the J call TRBJ1-2; D is unclear. Germline values: CDR1 SGHVS, CDR2 FQNEAQ. V lost 5 bases and J 2 bases, leaving 12 bases between the germline ends. There are 14 residues in the CDR3. CDR3 nucleotide sequence: TGTGCCAGCAGCCCGACTGACAAGAACTATGGCTACACCTTC. This translates into CASSPTDKNYGYTF. Full variable domain (remainder filled in from reference TRBV7-8 and TRBJ1-2): GAGVSQSPRYKVAKRGQDVALRCDPISGHVSLFWYQQALGQGPEFLTYFQNEAQLDKSGLPSDRFFAERPEGSVSTLKIQRTQQEDSAVYLCASSPTDKNYGYTFGSGTRLTVV.

The sample holds many counts of this clonotype. The chain has TRBV20-1 and TRBJ2-7, with 8 bases that match TRBD2. This CDR3 spans 15 amino acids. Unmatched junction bases numbered 11, after V lost 1 base and J lost 6 bases. Germline CDR1 and CDR2: DFQATT and SNEGSKA (reference sequence). This CDR3 reads CSARGSREGLREQYF. The CDR3 DNA follows: TGCAGTGCTAGAGGGAGTCGGGAGGGCCTCCGCGAGCAGTACTTC.

This clonotype was seen a handful of times. The chain uses TRBV5-1 and TRBJ2-1, with TRBD2 identical over 7 bases. Losses at the gene ends were 6 bases for V and 7 bases for J; bases not matched to a gene: 10. CDR3 length: 14 residues. Germline V gene sequence: CDR1 SGHRS, CDR2 YFSETQ. CDR3 in DNA: TGCGCCAGCAACCGGGGCGGGGAGGGGAATGAGCAGTTCTTC. Translating gives CASNRGGEGNEQFF. Full variable domain (outside the CDR3, taken from reference TRBV5-1 and TRBJ2-1): KAGVTQTPRYLIKTRGQQVTLSCSPISGHRSVSWYQQTPGQGLQFLFEYFSETQRNKGNFPGRFSGRQFSNSRSEMNVSTLELGDSALYLCASNRGGEGNEQFFGPGTRLTVL.

This clonotype was recorded once. The rearrangement joins TRBV5-1 to TRBJ2-3; 12 bases agree with TRBD2. V was clipped by 4 bases and J by 3 bases; unmatched bases: 12. The CDR3 totals 18 residues. The germline V gene has CDR1 SGHRS and CDR2 YFSETQ. CDR3 sequence: CASSKGASGRAGTDTQYF. CDR3 sequence (DNA): TGCGCCAGCAGCAAGGGGGCTAGCGGGAGGGCCGGGACAGATACGCAGTATTTT.

This clonotype was counted ten times or more. V gene TRBV6-1 combines with J gene TRBJ1-5; weak D call: TRBD1 (6 bases). Germline CDR1 and CDR2: MNHNS and SASEGT. The CDR3 loop spans 15 amino acids. V was shortened by 4 bases and J by 1 base, with 11 bases between the two germline ends. The CDR3: CASSVRGLSNQPQHF. The CDR3 DNA follows: TGTGCCAGCAGTGTAAGGGGGTTGAGCAATCAGCCCCAGCATTTT.

The chain combines TRBV5-1 with TRBJ2-7, with D possibly being TRBD1 (6 bases). CDR3 length: 11 amino acids. Germline V lookup: CDR1 SGHRS, CDR2 YFSETQ. V lost 5 bases, J lost 5 bases, and 8 bases lay in between. The CDR3 is CASRNRDEQYF. In DNA, the CDR3 is TGCGCCAGCAGGAACAGGGACGAGCAGTACTTC.

This clonotype was seen only a few times. The V gene is TRBV2, the J gene TRBJ2-5; 8 bases fit TRBD2. Germline V lookup: CDR1 SNHLY, CDR2 FYNNEI. CDR3 length: 15 amino acids. V gave up 6 bases and J gave up 2 bases; unmatched junction bases: 8. The CDR3 protein is CASSPGGGLQETQYF. In DNA, the CDR3 is TGTGCCAGCAGCCCCGGGGGGGGTCTTCAAGAGACCCAGTACTTC. The variable domain in full, with the rest retrieved from reference TRBV2 and TRBJ2-5, is EPEVTQTPSHQVTQMGQEVILRCVPISNHLYFYWYRQILGQKVEFLVSFYNNEISEKSEIFDDQFSVERPDGSNFTLKIRSTKLEDSAMYFCASSPGGGLQETQYFGPGTRLLVL.

The chain is built from TRBV9 and TRBJ2-7; D remains ambiguous. Germline-derived CDR1 and CDR2 are SGDLS and YYNGEE. CDR3 length: 14 residues. V gave up 4 bases and J gave up 7 bases, with 18 bases separating them. The CDR3, as DNA: TGTGCCAGCAGCCCTCGGGCCTCCATGGGGGAGCAGTACTTC. Its translation is CASSPRASMGEQYF.

Ten or more counts support this clonotype. This chain uses TRBV7-9 with TRBJ1-2; perhaps TRBD1 as D (5 bases). Trimming removed 7 bases at V and 0 bases at J, with 15 bases between. Germline V CDR1 and CDR2: SEHNR, FQNEAQ (reference sequence). The CDR3 length is 15 residues. The CDR3 coding sequence is TGTGCCAGCACGAAAGACCAGGGAACTAACTATGGCTACACCTTC. The encoded protein is CASTKDQGTNYGYTF.

This clonotype was seen many times. The chain uses TRBV5-1 and TRBJ1-1, with 8 bases lining up with TRBD1. The ends lost 1 base at V and 4 bases at J; junction bases unmatched: 6. Germline values: CDR1 SGHRS, CDR2 YFSETQ. The CDR3 is made up of 15 amino acids. CDR3 coding DNA: TGCGCCAGCAGCTTGACTGACAGGGGTAGCACTGAAGCTTTCTTT. This gives the protein CASSLTDRGSTEAFF. The variable domain in full, with the rest retrieved from reference TRBV5-1 and TRBJ1-1, is KAGVTQTPRYLIKTRGQQVTLSCSPISGHRSVSWYQQTPGQGLQFLFEYFSETQRNKGNFPGRFSGRQFSNSRSEMNVSTLELGDSALYLCASSLTDRGSTEAFFGQGTRLTVV.

This clonotype came up many times. V is TRBV7-3 and J is TRBJ1-1; D might be TRBD1 (6 bases). V lost 8 bases, J lost 1 base, and 14 bases lay in between. Per germline, CDR1 SGHTA and CDR2 FQGTGA. There are 14 residues in the CDR3. CDR3 sequence reads: CASAPGAGNTEAFF. As DNA, the CDR3 is TGTGCCAGCGCCCCAGGGGCTGGGAACACTGAAGCTTTCTTT.

This clonotype was detected many times. This chain uses TRBV7-8 with TRBJ2-5; D is uncertain. Germline CDR1 SGHVS, CDR2 FQNEAQ. This CDR3 has 13 residues. Trimming left V 0 bases short and J 4 bases short, with 6 bases between. This CDR3 reads CASSLAGTETQYF. The DNA of the CDR3 is TGTGCCAGCAGCTTAGCGGGTACAGAGACCCAGTACTTC. Filled out from reference TRBV7-8 and TRBJ2-5, the complete variable domain reads GAGVSQSPRYKVAKRGQDVALRCDPISGHVSLFWYQQALGQGPEFLTYFQNEAQLDKSGLPSDRFFAERPEGSVSTLKIQRTQQEDSAVYLCASSLAGTETQYFGPGTRLLVL.